The 28 T cell receptor beta chains below come from one sample, sequenced in a study of blood T cell repertoires in COVID-19. Profiled with immunoSEQ multiplex PCR; TCRdb holds only in-frame clones, not every one. The sample contains approximately 300,000 clones, approximately 91% of which appear only once. The sequencing sample was made of PBMCs or T cells enriched from blood (not recorded which). Receptor source: a woman in her twenties or thirties who had been exposed to COVID-19.

V usage is TRBV6-6 and J usage is TRBJ2-7; TRBD1 might be the D (6 bases). In germline, CDR1 is MNHNY, CDR2 SVGAGI (reference sequence). V was cut by 5 bases and J by 2 bases, with 13 bases left in between. The CDR3 totals 14 residues. The CDR3 protein is CASSDWDITYEQYF. The CDR3 DNA reads as TGTGCCAGCAGTGACTGGGACATCACCTACGAGCAGTACTTC.

This clone came up once. V and J are TRBV9 and TRBJ1-1; no definite D call. The CDR3 has 17 residues. In germline, CDR1 is SGDLS, CDR2 YYNGEE. Trimming pared 0 bases from V and 0 bases from J, leaving 15 bases between. CDR3: CASSVGIIEGMNTEAFF. The CDR3 region has the DNA TGTGCCAGCAGCGTAGGAATTATTGAGGGAATGAACACTGAAGCTTTCTTT.

The V gene is TRBV11-3, the J gene TRBJ1-2; 9 bases match TRBD1. The CDR3 runs 15 residues. V was clipped by 5 bases and J by 7 bases; unmatched bases: 11. Germline V gene lookup returns CDR1 SGHNT and CDR2 YENEEA. The CDR3 sequence is CASSIRDRAGSGYTF. The DNA of the CDR3 is TGTGCCAGCAGCATAAGGGACAGGGCTGGGAGTGGCTACACCTTC.

J is TRBJ2-1 and V is TRBV27, with 10 bases fitting TRBD1. Per the germline V gene, CDR1 is MNHEY and CDR2 is SMNVEV (reference sequence). Losses at the gene ends were 2 bases for V and 7 bases for J; bases not matched to a gene: 2. This CDR3 is built from 14 residues. The CDR3 DNA is TGTGCCAGCAGTTTAGACAGGGGGCGAAATGAGCAGTTCTTC. Its translation is CASSLDRGRNEQFF.

This chain links TRBV27 with TRBJ1-1; weak D call: TRBD1 (5 bases). Trimming stripped 2 bases from V and 8 bases from J, with 18 bases between. The CDR3 spans 15 residues. From germline, CDR1 is MNHEY and CDR2 SMNVEV (reference sequence). In DNA, the CDR3 is TGTGCCAGCAGTTTAGAAGCGAAGGGGTGGGGAGAAGCTTTCTTT. Amino acid sequence: CASSLEAKGWGEAFF.

The rearrangement uses TRBV5-1 and TRBJ2-5, with D possibly matching TRBD1 (6 bases). CDR3 length: 12 residues. Germline V gene data show CDR1 as SGHRS and CDR2 as YFSETQ. Deletions cut 3 bases from V and 5 bases from J, with 8 bases between. CDR3 residues: CASSSQGETQYF. CDR3 sequence (DNA): TGCGCCAGCAGCTCACAGGGCGAGACCCAGTACTTC.

This rearrangement joins TRBV3-1 (or the pseudogene TRBV3-2) to TRBJ1-1, with D possibly being TRBD1 (6 bases). Per germline, CDR1 LGHDT and CDR2 YNNKEL (reference sequence). The CDR3 extends over 14 amino acids. Trimming took 8 bases from V and 4 from J, leaving 17 bases between them. The CDR3: CASGRLGAGTEAFF. The CDR3 DNA follows: TGTGCCAGCGGAAGACTGGGGGCAGGCACTGAAGCTTTCTTT.

The chain carries TRBV5-4 and TRBJ2-7; TRBD2 aligns across 15 bases. The J segment lost 3 bases and the V segment lost 3 bases, leaving 7 bases of the junction unmatched. Germline CDR1 is SGHNT and CDR2 is YYREEE (reference sequence). The CDR3 length is 17 residues. The CDR3 is CASSSGLAGGSGYEQYF. The CDR3 DNA is TGTGCCAGCAGCTCGGGACTAGCGGGGGGTTCGGGCTACGAGCAGTACTTC.

The chain links TRBV30 to TRBJ2-7; D possibly corresponds to TRBD2 (5 bases). V lost 2 bases and J 7 bases, leaving 15 bases between the germline ends. The CDR3 length is 13 residues. The V gene's germline CDR1 is GTSNPN and CDR2 SVGIG (reference sequence). In nucleotides, the CDR3 is TGTGCCTGGAGTATCGGGGTTTCGGGAGAGCAGTACTTC. Translation gives CAWSIGVSGEQYF. Together with reference TRBV30 and TRBJ2-7, the CDR3 gives the full variable domain: SQTIHQWPATLVQPVGSPLSLECTVEGTSNPNLYWYRQAAGRGLQLLFYSVGIGQISSEVPQNLSASRPQDRQFILSSKKLLLSDSGFYLCAWSIGVSGEQYFGPGTRLTVT.

This chain joins TRBV9 and TRBJ2-5; 12 bases agree with TRBD2. After removal of 5 bases from V and 1 base from J, the junction contained 12 bases not matched to a gene. Germline V gene sequence: CDR1 SGDLS, CDR2 YYNGEE. This CDR3 is 18 amino acids long. CDR3 in amino acids: CASSRGLAGGSPQETQYF. CDR3 bases: TGTGCCAGCAGTCGCGGGCTAGCGGGGGGGAGTCCCCAAGAGACCCAGTACTTC. The variable domain in full, with the rest retrieved from reference TRBV9 and TRBJ2-5, is DSGVTQTPKHLITATGQRVTLRCSPRSGDLSVYWYQQSLDQGLQFLIQYYNGEERAKGNILERFSAQQFPDLHSELNLSSLELGDSALYFCASSRGLAGGSPQETQYFGPGTRLLVL.

The rearrangement links TRBV7-9 to TRBJ1-2, with TRBD1 matching 8 bases. This CDR3 spans 14 amino acids. The germline V gene encodes CDR1 SEHNR and CDR2 FQNEAQ (reference sequence). The V segment lost 5 bases and the J segment 3 bases; nucleotides outside the gene matches: 5. The CDR3 DNA reads TGTGCCAGCAGCACTCCAGGGGGCGACTATGGCTACACCTTC. Its protein is CASSTPGGDYGYTF.

This clone has more than one count but fewer than ten. This rearrangement joins TRBV27 to TRBJ1-2, with 10 positions matching TRBD1. V lost 3 bases to trimming and J lost 8 bases; unmatched junction nucleotides: 6. Looked up from germline, CDR1 is MNHEY and CDR2 is SMNVEV (reference sequence). This CDR3 is 14 amino acids long. The chain's CDR3 is CASSFSLGQGGYTF. Here the CDR3 DNA reads TGTGCCAGCAGTTTCTCCCTGGGACAGGGGGGCTACACCTTC.

The V call is TRBV5-1, the J call TRBJ2-5; 11 nucleotides line up with TRBD1. The CDR3 spans 16 residues. V trimming: 2 bases; J trimming: 4 bases; junction bases outside the gene matches: 7. Germline CDR1 and CDR2: SGHRS and YFSETQ. CDR3 nucleotides: TGCGCCAGCAGCTTAGGACAGGGGGCCGCGAGAGAGACCCAGTACTTC. It is translated as CASSLGQGAARETQYF. Full variable domain (missing parts from reference TRBV5-1 and TRBJ2-5): KAGVTQTPRYLIKTRGQQVTLSCSPISGHRSVSWYQQTPGQGLQFLFEYFSETQRNKGNFPGRFSGRQFSNSRSEMNVSTLELGDSALYLCASSLGQGAARETQYFGPGTRLLVL.

The chain carries TRBV6-5 and TRBJ1-4; D uncertain. From germline, CDR1 is MNHEY and CDR2 SVGAGI. Trimming took 2 bases from V and 6 from J, leaving 10 bases between them. The CDR3 is 14 residues long. The CDR3 coding sequence is TGTGCCAGCAGTTACAGACTACTAGATGAAAAACTGTTTTTT. Translating gives CASSYRLLDEKLFF.

V and J are TRBV25-1 and TRBJ2-3, with TRBD1 matching over 12 bases. This CDR3 has 16 residues. Germline lookup yields CDR1 MGHDK and CDR2 SYGVNS. V trimming: 3 bases; J trimming: 6 bases; junction bases outside the gene matches: 7. CDR3 nucleotides: TGTGCCAGCAGTGACTCGGGACAGGGGGCGTACGATACGCAGTATTTT. As protein: CASSDSGQGAYDTQYF.

This chain uses TRBV18 with TRBJ2-1; D possibly corresponds to TRBD1 (6 bases). The CDR3 is 14 amino acids. The V end lost 2 bases, the J end lost 9 bases, and 14 bases lay between the germline ends. Germline CDR1 and CDR2: KGHSH and LQKENI. This CDR3 is CASSPRQGTGEQFF. In DNA, the CDR3 is TGTGCCAGCTCACCAAGGCAGGGGACGGGTGAGCAGTTCTTC.

CDR3 DNA sequence: TGTGCCAGCAGCGCGGGTGGGTGGGGCAGCAACACCGGGGAGCTGTTTTTT. Amino acid sequence: CASSAGGWGSNTGELFF. The chain recombines TRBV9 with TRBJ2-2, with a weak D call TRBD1 (5 bases). The germline gives CDR1 SGDLS, CDR2 YYNGEE. This CDR3 is built from 17 residues. Trimming left V 3 bases short and J 2 bases short, with 17 bases between.

The chain combines TRBV19 with TRBJ1-6; D call uncertain. The V gene lost 2 bases and the J gene lost 7 bases, with 15 bases spanning the gap. CDR1 is LNHDA and CDR2 is SQIVND in the germline V gene (reference sequence). The CDR3 is 16 amino acids. The chain's CDR3 is CASSIPGRERNSPLHF. CDR3 nucleotides: TGTGCCAGTAGTATACCCGGAAGGGAGCGCAATTCACCCCTCCACTTT.

The V gene is TRBV7-9, the J gene TRBJ2-2; 8 positions match TRBD2. The CDR3 consists of 16 residues. V shed 6 bases, J shed 2 bases, and the junction held 8 bases outside the gene matches. Germline assignment: CDR1 SEHNR and CDR2 FQNEAQ (reference sequence). The DNA of the CDR3 is TGTGCCAGCAGTAAGGTGCGGGGGGTCAACACCGGGGAGCTGTTTTTT. It translates to CASSKVRGVNTGELFF.

This chain links TRBV6-5 with TRBJ2-7; TRBD1 aligns across 7 bases. Trimming cost V 8 bases and J 0 bases; bases outside gene matches: 7. Germline-derived CDR1 and CDR2 are MNHEY and SVGAGI. There are 14 residues in the CDR3. The CDR3 DNA reads TGTGCCAGCGGGGACAGAGACCTCTCCTACGAGCAGTACTTC. Its translation is CASGDRDLSYEQYF.

The chain couples TRBV11-2 to TRBJ1-2; D might be TRBD1 (6 bases). Germline values: CDR1 SGHAT, CDR2 FQNNGV. This CDR3 is built from 14 residues. Trimming pared 5 bases from V and 4 bases from J, leaving 14 bases between. The CDR3 coding sequence is TGTGCCAGCAGCCCTCACCCGGACAGCTATGGCTACACCTTC. This sequence encodes CASSPHPDSYGYTF.

The genes are TRBV11-2 and TRBJ1-1, with D possibly being TRBD1 (5 bases). The V and J ends lost 6 bases and 1 base respectively, with 18 bases between them. The CDR3 totals 16 residues. Germline CDR1 is SGHAT and CDR2 is FQNNGV. The CDR3 coding sequence is TGTGCCAGCAGACCGGACCCCGGGGGGGGGAACACTGAAGCTTTCTTT. This gives the protein CASRPDPGGGNTEAFF. Drawing the rest from reference TRBV11-2 and TRBJ1-1, the complete variable domain is EAGVAQSPRYKIIEKRQSVAFWCNPISGHATLYWYQQILGQGPKLLIQFQNNGVVDDSQLPKDRFSAERLKGVDSTLKIQPAKLEDSAVYLCASRPDPGGGNTEAFFGQGTRLTVV.

As for this clone: Other DNA sequences within the sample encode an identical CDR3. The J gene is TRBJ2-1, the V gene TRBV4-1, with 7 positions matching TRBD2. The V and J ends lost 0 bases and 4 bases, in that order; junction bases with no gene match: 3. The CDR3 consists of 15 residues. Germline V lookup: CDR1 MGHRA, CDR2 YSYEKL. In DNA form, the CDR3 reads TGCGCCAGCAGCCAAGAAGGCGGGGGATACAATGAGCAGTTCTTC. It yields the protein CASSQEGGGYNEQFF.

The V and J genes are TRBV19 and TRBJ2-3, with 9 bases that match TRBD2. CDR1 is LNHDA, CDR2 SQIVND, per germline (reference sequence). CDR3 length equals 18 residues. V shed 4 bases, J shed 1 base, and the junction held 12 bases outside the gene matches. The CDR3 nucleotides are TGTGCCAGTAGTACACGCCCCCCAGCGGGGGGACGCACAGATACGCAGTATTTT. Translated: CASSTRPPAGGRTDTQYF.

This clone was seen only once. V usage is TRBV3-1 (or the pseudogene TRBV3-2) and J usage is TRBJ2-5; the match to TRBD2 covers 15 bases. The CDR3 runs 18 residues. The germline CDR1 and CDR2 sequences are LGHDT and YNNKEL (reference sequence). Unmatched junction bases numbered 10, after V lost 5 bases and J lost 3 bases. CDR3: CASSDRTSGGAEEETQYF. The DNA for the CDR3 is TGTGCCAGCAGCGACCGGACTAGCGGGGGGGCCGAGGAAGAGACCCAGTACTTC.

This clone was observed once. The CDR3 DNA sequence: TGTGCCACCAGTGACCCAACCCGACAGGGGTTTCAGGGTCGCACTGAAGCTTTCTTT. Translated: CATSDPTRQGFQGRTEAFF. The chain couples TRBV24-1 to TRBJ1-1; 8 nucleotides align to TRBD1. V gave up 4 bases and J gave up 4 bases; unmatched junction bases: 19. The germline CDR1 and CDR2 sequences are KGHDR and SFDVKD. The CDR3 is 19 residues long.

The V and J genes are TRBV9 and TRBJ2-3; 10 nucleotides align to TRBD2. This CDR3 region has 18 residues. The junction had 10 bases not matched to a gene; V was cut back by 2 bases and J by 1 base. Per the germline V gene, CDR1 is SGDLS and CDR2 is YYNGEE. Written as DNA, the CDR3 is TGTGCCAGCAGCGTGGGAGCGGGGGGGCGTTTAGGCACAGATACGCAGTATTTT. This encodes CASSVGAGGRLGTDTQYF.

The V gene is TRBV6-5, the J gene TRBJ1-6; D perhaps matches TRBD1 (6 bases). V shed 0 bases and J shed 6 bases, with 12 bases lying between them. This CDR3 comprises 16 residues. Germline CDR1 is MNHEY and CDR2 is SVGAGI. CDR3 in DNA: TGTGCCAGCAGTTACTCGACGGGACACACTAATTCACCCCTCCACTTT. This encodes CASSYSTGHTNSPLHF.